This T cell receptor beta chain was sequenced in a study of blood T cell repertoires in COVID-19. As for the study in general: PBMCs, B-cell-depleted T cells, or T cells were the source of the cDNA or gDNA that made up the material.

V lost 5 bases to trimming and J lost 0 bases; unmatched junction nucleotides: 12. Per the germline V gene, CDR1 is LNHDA and CDR2 is SQIVND (reference sequence). The CDR3 sequence is 18 residues long. The method was immunoSEQ multiplex PCR; TCRdb's version includes in-frame clones alone and lacks a portion of them. The data show fewer than 95,000 clones, about 74% seen once. This clone was picked up a small number of times. Sequencing was carried out using peripheral blood. The source of this sequence is a man between 70 and 80 years old with COVID-19, enrolled during active disease. The chain carries TRBV19 and TRBJ1-1, with 10 nucleotides matching TRBD1. This CDR3 reads CASSLSSGTGDMNTEAFF. The CDR3 DNA sequence: TGTGCCAGTAGTCTCAGCAGCGGGACAGGGGACATGAACACTGAAGCTTTCTTT. Looking up the rest from reference TRBV19 and TRBJ1-1 gives the full variable domain: DGGITQSPKYLFRKEGQNVTLSCEQNLNHDAMYWYRQDPGQGLRLIYYSQIVNDFQKGDIAEGYSVSREKKESFPLTVTSAQKNPTAFYLCASSLSSGTGDMNTEAFFGQGTRLTVV.